The 8 T cell receptor beta chains listed next were all sequenced from one sample in a study of T cell responses to AZD1222 COVID-19 vaccine. The protocol was immunoSEQ multiplex PCR, while the TCRdb copy is restricted to in-frame clones and leaves out a portion. Of about 79,000 clones listed, 80% are singletons. This material consisted of peripheral blood, taken on day 0 of AZD1222 vaccination. These receptors were obtained from an adult in good health.

V usage is TRBV7-8 and J usage is TRBJ2-2; D ambiguous. This CDR3 is built from 15 residues. Germline V gene sequence: CDR1 SGHVS, CDR2 FQNEAQ. Trimming pared 5 bases from V and 5 bases from J, leaving 15 bases between. CDR3 nucleotides: TGTGCCAGCAGCCTCGGAACGGGTAGAACCGGGGAGCTGTTTTTT. Protein: CASSLGTGRTGELFF.

This clone has just one count. This sequence joins TRBV11-2 and TRBJ1-1; TRBD1 is a possible D gene (5 bases). Germline V lookup: CDR1 SGHAT, CDR2 FQNNGV. The CDR3 runs 13 residues. V was pared by 1 base and J by 5 bases, with 8 bases between. CDR3 coding DNA: TGTGCCAGCAGCTTAGGCCACAGGACTGAAGCTTTCTTT. It translates to CASSLGHRTEAFF.

The CDR3 is CASSQVRTGEYEQYF. In DNA, the CDR3 is TGTGCCAGCAGCCAAGTCAGGACAGGAGAGTACGAGCAGTACTTC. This chain joins TRBV3-1 (or the pseudogene TRBV3-2) and TRBJ2-7; 7 bases map to TRBD1. The V segment lost 1 base and the J segment 4 bases; nucleotides outside the gene matches: 7. Germline CDR1 reads LGHDT; CDR2 reads YNNKEL (reference sequence). The CDR3 spans 15 residues.

This clone is judged medium-sized (0.01 to 0.1%). Other DNA sequences from this sample encode an identical CDR3 as well. The chain uses TRBV7-9 and TRBJ2-1; TRBD2 agrees at 9 bases. V trimming: 8 bases; J trimming: 7 bases; junction bases outside the gene matches: 9. Germline CDR1 is SEHNR and CDR2 is FQNEAQ (reference sequence). CDR3 length: 14 amino acids. CDR3 DNA sequence: TGTGCCAGCTGCGGGGGGGGAGGGGGGAATGAGCAGTTCTTC. Translated: CASCGGGGGNEQFF.

This sequence joins TRBV4-1 and TRBJ2-3; 13 nucleotides match TRBD2. Germline CDR1 is MGHRA and CDR2 is YSYEKL. The CDR3 loop spans 19 amino acids. J was trimmed by 0 bases and V by 4 bases; bases with no gene match: 10. CDR3 sequence reads: CASSPLNLGLAGSTDTQYF. The CDR3 DNA reads as TGCGCCAGCAGCCCACTTAACTTGGGACTAGCGGGAAGCACAGATACGCAGTATTTT.

This clone occurred a few times. The chain recombines TRBV10-2 with TRBJ1-6, with unresolved D. The V gene's germline CDR1 is WSHSY and CDR2 SAAADI. Trimming removed 7 bases at V and 0 bases at J, with 10 bases between. This CDR3 contains 15 residues. CDR3 loop: CASNDPSSYNSPLHF. CDR3 coding DNA: TGCGCCAGCAACGACCCGAGCTCCTATAATTCACCCCTCCACTTT.

The chain is built from TRBV5-6 and TRBJ1-1, with D unresolved. The CDR3 extends over 12 amino acids. Germline V lookup: CDR1 SGHDT, CDR2 YYEEEE. V lost 4 bases to trimming and J lost 5 bases, with 9 bases between them. CDR3 loop: CASSRKRTEAFF. The CDR3 DNA sequence: TGTGCCAGCAGCCGCAAGCGAACTGAAGCTTTCTTT. The full variable domain, completed using reference TRBV5-6 and TRBJ1-1, is DAGVTQSPTHLIKTRGQQVTLRCSPKSGHDTVSWYQQALGQGPQFIFQYYEEEERQRGNFPDRFSGHQFPNYSSELNVNALLLGDSALYLCASSRKRTEAFFGQGTRLTVV.

This sequence joins TRBV11-3 and TRBJ2-1; TRBD1 agrees at 7 bases. Germline trimming cut 4 bases from V and 6 bases from J; bases unmatched to any gene: 9. The CDR3 sequence is 15 residues long. CDR1 SGHNT and CDR2 YENEEA come from the germline V gene. CDR3 bases: TGTGCCAGCAGCTCCGAAGGGACAGCTTCCAATGAGCAGTTCTTC. It specifies CASSSEGTASNEQFF.